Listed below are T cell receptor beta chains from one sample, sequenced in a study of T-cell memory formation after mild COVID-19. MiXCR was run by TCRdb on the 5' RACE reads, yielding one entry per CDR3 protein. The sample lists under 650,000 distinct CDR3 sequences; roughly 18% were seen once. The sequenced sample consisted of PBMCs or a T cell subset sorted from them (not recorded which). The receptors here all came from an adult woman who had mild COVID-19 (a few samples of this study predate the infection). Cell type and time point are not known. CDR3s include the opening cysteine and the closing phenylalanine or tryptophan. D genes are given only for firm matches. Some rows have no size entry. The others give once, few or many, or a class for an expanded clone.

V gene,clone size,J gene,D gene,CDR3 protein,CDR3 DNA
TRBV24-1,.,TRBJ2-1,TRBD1,CATRTGGRHNEQFF,TGTGCCACCAGGACAGGGGGCCGGCACAATGAGCAGTTCTTC
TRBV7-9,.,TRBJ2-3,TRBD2,CASRPRRGSTDTQYF,TGTGCCAGCAGACCCCGGCGGGGGAGCACAGATACGCAGTATTTT
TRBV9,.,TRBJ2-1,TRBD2,CASSVGAGAGGSYNEQFF,TGTGCCAGCAGCGTAGGGGCTGGAGCGGGAGGGTCCTACAATGAGCAGTTCTTC
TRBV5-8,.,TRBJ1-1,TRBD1,CASSLGTGGPSEAFF,TGTGCCAGCAGCTTAGGGACAGGGGGCCCGTCGGAAGCTTTCTTT
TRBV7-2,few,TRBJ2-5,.,CASSLVQGGSETQYF,TGTGCCAGCAGCTTAGTGCAGGGAGGTTCCGAGACCCAGTACTTC
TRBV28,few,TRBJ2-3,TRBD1,CASSFRGQPVDTQYF,TGTGCCAGCAGTTTTAGGGGACAGCCAGTAGATACGCAGTATTTT
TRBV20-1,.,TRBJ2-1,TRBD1,CSASQVTGGIGLRNEQFF,TGCAGTGCTAGCCAAGTCACAGGGGGGATAGGGTTGCGCAATGAGCAGTTCTTC
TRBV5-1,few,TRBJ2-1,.,CASSNQGMEYNEQFF,TGCGCCAGCAGCAACCAGGGGATGGAGTACAATGAGCAGTTCTTC
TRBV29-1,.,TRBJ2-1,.,CSVETYLGYNEQFF,TGCAGCGTTGAAACCTACCTCGGGTACAATGAGCAGTTCTTC
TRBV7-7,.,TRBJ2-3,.,CASSTRAGPTDTQYF,TGTGCTAGCAGCACCAGAGCGGGTCCCACAGATACGCAGTATTTT
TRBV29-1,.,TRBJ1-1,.,CSVDRQGTEAFF,TGCAGCGTTGACAGGCAGGGCACTGAAGCTTTCTTT
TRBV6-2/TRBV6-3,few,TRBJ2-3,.,CASSYRAEARAYF,TGTGCCAGCAGTTACCGGGCTGAGGCCCGGGCGTATTTT
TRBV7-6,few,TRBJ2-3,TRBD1,CASSPRQGAISAQYF,TGTGCCAGCAGCCCCCGACAGGGGGCAATAAGTGCGCAGTATTTT
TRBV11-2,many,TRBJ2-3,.,CASSLVQGPPDTQYF,TGTGCCAGCAGCTTAGTTCAGGGGCCCCCTGATACGCAGTATTTT
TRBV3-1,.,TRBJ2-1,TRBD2,CASSRRTSGSYNEQFF,TGTGCCAGCAGCAGACGAACTAGCGGGAGTTACAATGAGCAGTTCTTC
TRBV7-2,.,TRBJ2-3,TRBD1,CASSYRTGGGTDTQYF,TGTGCCAGCAGCTACAGAACAGGGGGCGGCACAGATACGCAGTATTTT
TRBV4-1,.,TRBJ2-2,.,CASSQVGGPNTGELFF,TGCGCCAGCAGCCAAGTTGGCGGACCTAACACCGGGGAGCTGTTTTTT
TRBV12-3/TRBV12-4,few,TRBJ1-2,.,CASRAVYGYTF,TGTGCCAGCAGGGCAGTTTATGGCTACACCTTC
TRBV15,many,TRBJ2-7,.,CATSRQGYEQYF,TGTGCCACCAGCAGACAGGGGTACGAGCAGTACTTC
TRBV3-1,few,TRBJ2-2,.,CASSQNPSHSRRLFF,TGTGCCAGCAGCCAAAACCCCTCCCATTCCCGGCGGCTGTTTTTT
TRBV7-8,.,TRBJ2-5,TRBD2,CASSLERASGTQYF,TGTGCCAGCAGCTTAGAAAGGGCTAGCGGGACCCAGTACTTC
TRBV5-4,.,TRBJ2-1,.,CASSFKFLREANEQFF,TGTGCCAGCAGCTTTAAGTTCCTCAGGGAGGCCAATGAGCAGTTCTTC
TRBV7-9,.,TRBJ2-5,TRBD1,CASSSRDRRQETQYF,TGTGCCAGCAGTAGCCGGGACAGGAGACAAGAGACCCAGTACTTC
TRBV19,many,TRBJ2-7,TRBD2,CASSAGWTSLYEQYF,TGTGCCAGTAGCGCGGGATGGACTAGCCTCTACGAGCAGTACTTC
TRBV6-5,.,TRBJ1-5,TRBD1,CASSYSQGVGQPQHF,TGTGCCAGCAGTTACTCCCAGGGGGTGGGTCAGCCCCAGCATTTT
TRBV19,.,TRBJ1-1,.,CATRSFVGGLNTEAFF,TGTGCCACCCGATCTTTCGTGGGGGGGTTGAACACTGAAGCTTTCTTT
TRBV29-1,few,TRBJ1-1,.,CSVDRGSTEAFF,TGCAGCGTTGATAGGGGGAGCACTGAAGCTTTCTTT
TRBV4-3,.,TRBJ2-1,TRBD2,CASSPRLAGGSSSYNEQFF,TGCGCCAGCAGCCCCCGACTAGCGGGAGGGTCGAGCTCCTACAATGAGCAGTTCTTC